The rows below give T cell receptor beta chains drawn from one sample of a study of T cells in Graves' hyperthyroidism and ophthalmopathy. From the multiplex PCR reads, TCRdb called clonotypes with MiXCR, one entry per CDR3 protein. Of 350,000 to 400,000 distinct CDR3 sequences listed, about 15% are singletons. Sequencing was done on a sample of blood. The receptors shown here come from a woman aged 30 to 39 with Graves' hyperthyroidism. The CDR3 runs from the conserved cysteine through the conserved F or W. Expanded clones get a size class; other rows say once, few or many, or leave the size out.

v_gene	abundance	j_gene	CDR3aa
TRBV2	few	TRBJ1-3	CASRATGFGSGNTIYF
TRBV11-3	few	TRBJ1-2	CASSLGPPRDREDPNYGYTF
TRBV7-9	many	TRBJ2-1	CASSLLAGGRGEQFF
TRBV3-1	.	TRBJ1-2	CASSQAGSYGYTF
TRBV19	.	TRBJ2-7	CASSIAILRAGFYEQYF
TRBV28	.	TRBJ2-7	CASVGVVEQYF
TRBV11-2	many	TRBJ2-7	CASSLGGQGPYEQYF
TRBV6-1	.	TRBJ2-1	CASFTYPYNEQFF
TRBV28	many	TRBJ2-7	CASSHLNEQYF
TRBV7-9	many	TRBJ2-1	CASSLESGASYNEQFF
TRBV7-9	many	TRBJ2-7	CASSSTGQGYEQYF
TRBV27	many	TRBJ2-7	CASSPLARGHEQYF
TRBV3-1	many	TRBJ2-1	CASSQFRASGRPGNEQFF
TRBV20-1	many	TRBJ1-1	CSARWTEAFF
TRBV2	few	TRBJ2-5	CASSEQGFQETQYF
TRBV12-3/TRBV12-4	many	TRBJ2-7	CASSLTGSWKAYEQYF
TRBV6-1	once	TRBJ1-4	CASRGTGTGRNEKLFF
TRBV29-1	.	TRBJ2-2	CSVEVGLAANTGELFF
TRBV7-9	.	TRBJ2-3	CASSSEQLLPDTQYF
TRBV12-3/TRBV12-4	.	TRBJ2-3	CASSPRGIRDTQYF
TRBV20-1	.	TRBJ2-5	CSAGGSQETQYF
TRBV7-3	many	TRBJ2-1	CASSLSGTSGIGNEQFF
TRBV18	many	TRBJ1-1	CASSPPVGGLTEAFF
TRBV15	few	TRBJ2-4	CATSRGDSANIQYF
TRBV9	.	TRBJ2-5	CASSVTFGETQYF
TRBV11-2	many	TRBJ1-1	CASREGVKQNTEAFF
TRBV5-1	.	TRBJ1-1	CASSLQTSTEAFF